This T cell receptor (beta chain) was captured by sequencing in a study of blood T cell repertoires in COVID-19. Study as a whole: Specimens from acute and convalescent COVID-19 originated in the United States, Italy and Spain. Sources were T cells, B-cell-depleted T cells, or PBMCs; the material itself was cDNA or gDNA.

Libraries were prepared by immunoSEQ multiplex PCR; TCRdb keeps only in-frame clonotypes and omits some of them. The data contain roughly 100,000 clones, approximately 90% of them singletons. Seattle patient enrollment occurred during active infection, with longitudinal follow-up thereafter. The CDR3 extends over 15 amino acids. Germline assignment: CDR1 SGHDT and CDR2 YYEEEE. The J segment lost 8 bases and the V segment lost 4 bases, leaving 7 bases of the junction unmatched. The chain carries TRBV5-6 and TRBJ1-6; TRBD1 matches 9 bases. This sequence was found in a woman aged 50 to 60 with COVID-19, enrolled during active disease. Source material: peripheral blood. This CDR3 reads CASSMIDRGDSPLHF. The CDR3 nucleotides read TGTGCCAGCAGCATGATTGACAGGGGGGATTCACCCCTCCACTTT.